This T cell receptor beta chain appears in the sequencing data of a study of human T cells and chemical hapten exposure. At the level of the study: It was small differences in pooled library volume that mainly caused per-sample TCR yields to vary.

This clonotype was observed a few times. Its antigen is unidentified. Study-wide points: No shift was seen in TCRs above 1 in 1000 frequency with DPC sensitization.

The starting material, unfractionated whole blood, was used for total RNA extraction. Individual cDNA molecules in this library carried unique molecular identifiers. In the original processing: Counts of TCRs in each sample centred on a median of around 100,000 and extended from around 24,000 to 710,000. TCRdb fed the 5' RACE reads into MiXCR, producing one record per CDR3 protein. These V and J calls are TCRdb output, not the study's own analysis. The sample has approximately 110,000 distinct CDR3 sequences; approximately 20% are singletons. V gave up 3 bases and J gave up 1 base, with 18 bases separating them. CDR3 length: 17 residues. Germline-derived CDR1 and CDR2 are SGHRS and YFSETQ.

V gene TRBV5-1 combines with J gene TRBJ2-3; D ambiguous. The TCR sequence derives from a human donor in good health. This CDR3 is CASSSRPGLQRTDTQYF. CDR3 DNA: TGCGCCAGCAGCTCCAGACCCGGGCTACAACGCACAGATACGCAGTATTTT.